These T cell receptor beta chains were read from a single sample in a study of blood T cell repertoires in COVID-19. Sequencing was performed with immunoSEQ multiplex PCR; in TCRdb, only in-frame clones are kept and a portion is missing. The data show hundreds of thousands of clones, around 90% seen once. The sample consisted of peripheral blood. The receptor set was obtained from a man aged 18-30 years with COVID-19, enrolled during active disease. The CDR3 runs from the conserved cysteine through the conserved F or W. Fields, in order: D gene, clone size, V gene, J gene, CDR3 protein, CDR3 DNA. The D gene is left open where the match is weak. Only some rows state a clone size, as once, few, many or a class for expanded clones.

TRBD1	NA	TRBV24-1	TRBJ2-2	CATSGIPRETGLNDGELFF	TGTGCCACCAGTGGGATACCTAGGGAGACAGGGCTGAATGACGGGGAGCTGTTTTTT
NA	NA	TRBV19	TRBJ1-6	CASSTRTVPLSPLHF	TGTGCCAGTAGTACCCGGACAGTTCCTCTCTCACCCCTCCACTTT
TRBD1	NA	TRBV19	TRBJ1-6	CASQTGTDNSPLHF	TGTGCCAGTCAGACCGGGACAGATAATTCACCCCTCCACTTT
NA	NA	TRBV7-9	TRBJ1-3	CASSSTYSGNTIYF	TGTGCCAGCAGCTCTACCTACTCTGGAAACACCATATATTTT
NA	NA	TRBV27	TRBJ1-6	CASGTTGISYSPLHF	TGTGCCAGCGGAACCACAGGGATCTCCTATTCACCCCTCCACTTT
NA	few	TRBV14	TRBJ2-7	CASSLRTQLSSYEQYF	TGTGCCAGCAGCCTGAGAACACAGCTTAGCTCCTACGAGCAGTACTTC
NA	NA	TRBV24-1	TRBJ2-7	CATSDSGDLRSRQYF	TGTGCCACCAGTGATTCAGGGGACCTAAGATCACGGCAGTACTTC
NA	NA	TRBV5-5	TRBJ2-3	CASSLAGQGSTDTQYF	TGTGCCAGCAGCTTGGCGGGGCAGGGGAGCACAGATACGCAGTATTTT
NA	NA	TRBV2	TRBJ2-1	CASGPGGAEQFF	TGTGCCAGCGGCCCAGGAGGCGCTGAGCAGTTCTTC
NA	NA	TRBV15	TRBJ2-7	CATSRDYQLASYEQYF	TGTGCCACCAGCAGAGATTATCAGTTAGCCTCCTACGAGCAGTACTTC
NA	NA	TRBV5-1	TRBJ1-1	CASSEDKGEAFF	TGCGCCAGCAGCGAGGACAAGGGAGAAGCTTTCTTT
NA	NA	TRBV6-5	TRBJ1-5	CASRHRGQPQHF	TGTGCCAGCAGGCACCGGGGTCAGCCCCAGCATTTT
NA	NA	TRBV6-5	TRBJ2-7	CASSPDRDSYEQYF	TGTGCCAGCAGTCCCGACAGAGACTCCTACGAGCAGTACTTC
NA	NA	TRBV18	TRBJ2-5	CASSLLDYYQETQYF	TGTGCCAGCTCACTTCTAGACTACTACCAAGAGACCCAGTACTTC
NA	NA	TRBV5-8	TRBJ2-6	CASSLVGAGANVLTF	TGTGCCAGCAGCTTGGTTGGAGCTGGGGCCAACGTCCTGACTTTC
NA	NA	TRBV5-5	TRBJ2-3	CASSLGMDTQYF	TGTGCCAGCAGCCTCGGTATGGATACGCAGTATTTT
NA	NA	TRBV4-1	TRBJ2-3	CASSQQQVIGTDTQYF	TGCGCCAGCAGCCAACAACAGGTCATTGGCACAGATACGCAGTATTTT